A selection of T cell receptor beta chains follows, all from one sample in a study of T cell changes during pregnancy in multiple sclerosis. This table comes from immunoSEQ multiplex PCR, and its TCRdb copy is limited to in-frame clones, with some not included. The sample lists around 44,000 clones; 88% were seen once. The source material was CD4+ T cells from peripheral blood mononuclear cells, sampled in the second trimester of pregnancy. These receptors all stem from a female donor with multiple sclerosis, enrolled in a pregnancy study. Both conserved end residues are part of each CDR3. Each record gives: clone size, D gene, J gene, V gene, CDR3 DNA, CDR3 protein. The D gene is left open where the match is weak. Clone size is stated in some rows and not others, as once, few, many or a class when expanded.

NA	NA	TRBJ1-1	TRBV7-9	TGTGCCAGCAGCCCTACAGGAAACACTGAAGCTTTCTTT	CASSPTGNTEAFF
NA	NA	TRBJ1-3	TRBV19	TGTGCCAGTAGGTCCACAGGGTCTTCTGGAAACACCATATATTTT	CASRSTGSSGNTIYF
NA	TRBD1	TRBJ1-4	TRBV29-1	TGCAGCGTGCTAAGACAGGGGAGGGGGGAAAAACTGTTTTTT	CSVLRQGRGEKLFF
NA	NA	TRBJ2-3	TRBV10-3	TGTGCCATCAGTGAGTCGGAGGGGGCCACAGATACGCAGTATTTT	CAISESEGATDTQYF
NA	TRBD2	TRBJ2-1	TRBV2	TGTGCCAGCACAGGGACTAGCGGATACAATGAGCAGTTCTTC	CASTGTSGYNEQFF
once	NA	TRBJ1-3	TRBV7-2	TGTGCCAGCAGCCAGGGGCGAACCTTCTCTGGAAACACCATATATTTT	CASSQGRTFSGNTIYF
NA	NA	TRBJ2-7	TRBV7-3	TGTGCCAGCAGCCCCCTCGGGGTTGGCGAGCAGTACTTC	CASSPLGVGEQYF
NA	TRBD1	TRBJ1-1	TRBV19	TGTGCCAGTAGTATATACGCAGGGGGCGGCACTGAAGCTTTCTTT	CASSIYAGGGTEAFF
NA	NA	TRBJ1-5	TRBV7-9	TGTGCCAGCAGCTCCATGGGAGGCAATCAGCCCCAGCATTTT	CASSSMGGNQPQHF
NA	TRBD2	TRBJ2-7	TRBV5-6	TGTGCCAGCAGGGAAAGCGGGAGGAGATACGAGCAGTACTTC	CASRESGRRYEQYF
NA	NA	TRBJ2-2	TRBV5-1	TGCGCCAGCAGCTTGGGTAGGGGAAGCACCGGGGAGCTGTTTTTT	CASSLGRGSTGELFF
NA	TRBD1	TRBJ2-2	TRBV5-1	TGCGCCAGCAGCCACCGGACAGGTTCGAACACCGGGGAGCTGTTTTTT	CASSHRTGSNTGELFF
few	NA	TRBJ1-1	TRBV7-8	TGTGCCAGCAGCTTATCTCAGTGGAACACTGAAGCTTTCTTT	CASSLSQWNTEAFF
few	NA	TRBJ2-6	TRBV7-7	TGTGCTAGCAGCTTAGGAGGGTCAGGGGCCAACGTCCTGACTTTC	CASSLGGSGANVLTF
NA	TRBD2	TRBJ2-3	TRBV4-1	TGCGCCAGCAGCCAAGACGGGACTAGCGGGAGCGCAGATACGCAGTATTTT	CASSQDGTSGSADTQYF
NA	TRBD2	TRBJ2-3	TRBV2	TGTGCCAGCAGAGGACTAGCGGGCAACACAGATACGCAGTATTTT	CASRGLAGNTDTQYF
NA	TRBD2	TRBJ2-1	TRBV27	TGTGCCAGCAGTTTACTCGTCCTAGCGGGATCCTACAATGAGCAGTTCTTC	CASSLLVLAGSYNEQFF
once	NA	TRBJ1-5	TRBV4-1	TGCGCCAGCAGCCAACCAGGGGAAGGCGCCAATCAGCCCCAGCATTTT	CASSQPGEGANQPQHF
NA	TRBD1	TRBJ1-6	TRBV6-5	TGTGCCAGCAGACAGGGGACCTATAATTCACCCCTCCACTTT	CASRQGTYNSPLHF
NA	NA	TRBJ2-3	TRBV9	TGTGCCAGCAGCACCCGACTAGCAGATACGCAGTATTTT	CASSTRLADTQYF
NA	NA	TRBJ1-1	TRBV27	TGTGCCAGCAGCCTGTCCCCGGGTATGAACACTGAAGCTTTCTTT	CASSLSPGMNTEAFF
NA	NA	TRBJ1-6	TRBV15	TGTGCCACCAGCTTAAAAAGGAGGGGTCGGAATTCACCCCTCCACTTT	CATSLKRRGRNSPLHF
NA	TRBD1	TRBJ2-4	TRBV6-1	TGTGCCAGCAGTAAGACAGGGGCCCAAAACATTCAGTACTTC	CASSKTGAQNIQYF
medium-sized	NA	TRBJ1-1	TRBV25-1	TGTGCCAGCAGTGCCTTTGAGGGTCGGCCAGAAGCTTTCTTT	CASSAFEGRPEAFF
NA	NA	TRBJ2-5	TRBV27	TGTGCCAGCAGTCACGGGATTCTAAAGGAAGAGACCCAGTACTTC	CASSHGILKEETQYF
NA	NA	TRBJ2-3	TRBV11-1	TGTGCCAGCAGCTTTAGCGGAGATACGCAGTATTTT	CASSFSGDTQYF
once	NA	TRBJ2-7	TRBV19	TGTGCCAGTAGTATTAGAGGGCCCACCTACGAGCAGTACTTC	CASSIRGPTYEQYF
few	NA	TRBJ1-1	TRBV19	TGTGCCAGCCAAGCTGACAGGCCTGAAGCTTTCTTT	CASQADRPEAFF
once	NA	TRBJ2-7	TRBV7-9	TGTGCCAGCAGCTTAGGACGCAGGGAAGACGAGCAGTACTTC	CASSLGRREDEQYF
once	NA	TRBJ2-1	TRBV6-1	TGTGCCAGCAGTGAATTAGTGTTGGGGCCCGCGGGGTATTACAATGAGCAGTTCTTC	CASSELVLGPAGYYNEQFF
NA	NA	TRBJ1-1	TRBV30	TGTGCCTGGAACGATGGACAGCCGAACACTGAAGCTTTCTTT	CAWNDGQPNTEAFF
few	NA	TRBJ1-4	TRBV5-1	TGCGCCAGCAGCTTGTTGTCGGGAGAGAATGAAAAACTGTTTTTT	CASSLLSGENEKLFF
NA	NA	TRBJ2-2	TRBV2	TGTGCCAGCAGTGAGGGGGCGCGCACCGGGGAGCTGTTTTTT	CASSEGARTGELFF
NA	NA	TRBJ1-1	TRBV9	TGTGCCAGCAGCGCCCGTAGCACTGAAGCTTTCTTT	CASSARSTEAFF
NA	NA	TRBJ2-1	TRBV2	TGTGCCAGCAGCGGACAGACTGAGCAGTTCTTC	CASSGQTEQFF
NA	TRBD1	TRBJ2-7	TRBV6-6	TGTGCCAGCAGTTCGACAGGGGGCTACGAGCAGTACTTC	CASSSTGGYEQYF
NA	NA	TRBJ1-1	TRBV6-5	TGTGCCAGCAGTTACTCGTGGGGGAGGGACACTGAAGCTTTCTTT	CASSYSWGRDTEAFF
NA	NA	TRBJ1-1	TRBV4-1	TGCGCCAGCAGCCAAGCCCCAGTGAACACTGAAGCTTTCTTT	CASSQAPVNTEAFF
NA	TRBD1	TRBJ2-7	TRBV9	TGTGCCAGCAGCGTAGGGGACAGCACCTACGAGCAGTACTTC	CASSVGDSTYEQYF
NA	NA	TRBJ1-4	TRBV5-6	TGTGCCAGCAGCTTCCTAACCAGGGAAAATGAAAAACTGTTTTTT	CASSFLTRENEKLFF
NA	TRBD2	TRBJ2-5	TRBV19	TGTGCCAGTAGTATCTGGACTAGCGGGAGGGCACAAGAGACCCAGTACTTC	CASSIWTSGRAQETQYF
NA	NA	TRBJ2-1	TRBV18	TGTGCCAGCTCACCATCTTTAAACAATGAGCAGTTCTTC	CASSPSLNNEQFF
NA	NA	TRBJ1-3	TRBV9	TGTGCCAGCAGCACCCACGACAGCCTCTCTGGAAACACCATATATTTT	CASSTHDSLSGNTIYF
NA	TRBD2	TRBJ2-3	TRBV4-2	TGTGCCAGCAGCCAAGCGGGAGGGCCTGTAGATACGCAGTATTTT	CASSQAGGPVDTQYF
NA	NA	TRBJ2-7	TRBV6-1	TGTGCCAGCAGGAACAATTGGAGGGGAAACGAGCAGTACTTC	CASRNNWRGNEQYF
NA	NA	TRBJ2-4	TRBV5-4	TGTGCCAGCAGCTCCGCTAAAAACCTAGCCAAAAACATTCAGTACTTC	CASSSAKNLAKNIQYF
NA	NA	TRBJ2-1	TRBV7-2	TGTGCCAGCAGCTTAGAAAGTCACCGCGGAAATGAGCAGTTCTTC	CASSLESHRGNEQFF
NA	TRBD2	TRBJ2-3	TRBV7-2	TGTGCCAGCAGCTTAGCGGGGGTCCTAGCGGGACCAGATACGCAGTATTTT	CASSLAGVLAGPDTQYF
NA	TRBD2	TRBJ2-3	TRBV9	TGTGCCAGCAGCGTAGCCAGCGGGAGTGGTGGAACAGATACGCAGTATTTT	CASSVASGSGGTDTQYF
NA	NA	TRBJ2-2	TRBV13	TGTGCCAGCAGCTTGACGGGACAAAATATCGGGGAGCTGTTTTTT	CASSLTGQNIGELFF
NA	NA	TRBJ2-5	TRBV6-5	TGTGCCAGCACCCGGACTATCTCAGAGACCCAGTACTTC	CASTRTISETQYF
NA	TRBD1	TRBJ2-5	TRBV15	TGTGCCACCAGCTCTCGGACAGGGGGAGTAGGAGAGACCCAGTACTTC	CATSSRTGGVGETQYF
NA	NA	TRBJ2-7	TRBV18	TGTGCCAGCTCACCCAACTACGAGCAGTACTTC	CASSPNYEQYF
NA	NA	TRBJ2-6	TRBV21-1	TGTGCCAGCAGTTCCCACTCTGGGGCCAACGTCCTGACTTTC	CASSSHSGANVLTF
NA	NA	TRBJ2-3	TRBV5-1	TGCGCCAGCAGCCAATACATCACAGATACGCAGTATTTT	CASSQYITDTQYF
NA	TRBD1	TRBJ1-2	TRBV28	TGTGCCAGCGAAAATCACAACGGACAGGGGAGCTACACCTTC	CASENHNGQGSYTF
NA	NA	TRBJ1-2	TRBV30	TGTGCCCACAGGGAGAACTATGGCTACACCTTC	CAHRENYGYTF
NA	TRBD1	TRBJ2-5	TRBV28	TGTGCCAGCAGTTTTTTGACTGGACAGGGCTTGGTTGAGACCCAGTACTTC	CASSFLTGQGLVETQYF